A single sample is the source of the 8 T cell receptor beta chains below, sequenced in a study of T-cell reconstitution after alpha-beta-depleted transplantation in children. Preparing the TCRbeta library involved the use of unique molecular identifiers. Each CDR3 protein gets one entry after TCRdb re-called the PCR reads with MiXCR. The data contain about 580,000 distinct CDR3 sequences, 23% of them singletons. The sample consisted of PBMCs, mostly from graft donor cells, taken 360 days after TCRalphabeta/CD19-depleted stem cell transplant. These receptors were taken from a boy younger than two who had a stem cell transplant for acute myeloid leukemia, so the T cells may come from the graft donor.

The genes are TRBV5-6 and TRBJ1-3; D is undetermined. Trimming took off 7 bases at V and 2 bases at J, with 19 bases between the two ends. Per the germline V gene, CDR1 is SGHDT and CDR2 is YYEEEE. CDR3 length: 16 amino acids. CDR3 nucleotides: TGTGCCAGCCTTTCTAATTCGGGGATCCCTGGAAACACCATATATTTT. Translation gives CASLSNSGIPGNTIYF.

This clonotype was picked up many times. The chain recombines TRBV29-1 with TRBJ1-1; D gene uncertain. Trimming stripped 2 bases from V and 8 bases from J, with 15 bases between. The V gene's germline CDR1 is SQVTM and CDR2 ANQGSEA. This CDR3 has 13 residues. CDR3 protein: CSVEKAFDAEAFF. Here the CDR3 DNA reads TGCAGCGTTGAAAAGGCGTTCGACGCCGAAGCTTTCTTT.

The chain joins TRBV7-3 to TRBJ1-1; TRBD1 might be the D (5 bases). V was clipped by 0 bases and J by 10 bases, with 9 bases between them. Germline V lookup: CDR1 SGHTA, CDR2 FQGTGA. The length of the CDR3 is 12 residues. The CDR3 DNA reads TGTGCCAGCAGCTTAACGGCGGGGCGAGCTTTCTTT. Translation gives CASSLTAGRAFF. The whole variable domain, filled in from reference TRBV7-3 and TRBJ1-1, reads GAGVSQTPSNKVTEKGKYVELRCDPISGHTALYWYRQSLGQGPEFLIYFQGTGAADDSGLPNDRFFAVRPEGSVSTLKIQRTERGDSAVYLCASSLTAGRAFFGQGTRLTVV.

The rearrangement links TRBV20-1 to TRBJ1-6; a weak D match, TRBD1 (5 bases). Trimming took 4 bases from V and 6 from J, leaving 10 bases between them. The length of the CDR3 is 13 residues. CDR1 DFQATT and CDR2 SNEGSKA come from the germline V gene (reference sequence). For the CDR3, the DNA is TGCAGTGCTACGGGGACCATTAATTCACCCCTCCACTTT. Protein sequence: CSATGTINSPLHF.

This clonotype was seen a handful of times. V is TRBV28 and J is TRBJ2-7, with 8 bases fitting TRBD1. The CDR3 has 14 amino acids. Trimming at V came to 5 bases and at J to 7 bases, leaving 10 bases not matched to a gene. Germline V CDR1 and CDR2: MDHEN, SYDVKM. The CDR3 reads CASSPTGTGDEQYV. The CDR3 region has the DNA TGTGCCAGCAGTCCGACCGGGACAGGAGATGAGCAGTACGTC.

The CDR3 region is CASSSARDRGREQYV. The CDR3 coding sequence is TGTGCCAGCAGCTCGGCCCGGGACAGGGGGCGCGAGCAGTACGTC. The V call is TRBV11-2, the J call TRBJ2-7, with 12 bases identical to TRBD1. Germline lookup yields CDR1 SGHAT and CDR2 FQNNGV. V dropped 4 bases and J dropped 6; count of bases not matched to a gene: 7. The CDR3 contains 15 residues.

This clonotype was seen more than once but under ten times. The V gene is TRBV11-2, the J gene TRBJ1-4; D is unclear. V dropped 5 bases and J dropped 6 bases, with 13 bases sitting between them. The CDR3 is made up of 14 amino acids. Germline V gives CDR1 SGHAT, CDR2 FQNNGV. The CDR3 DNA is TGTGCCAGCAGCGTCGCCGACGAGGATGAAAAACTGTTTTTT. This translates into CASSVADEDEKLFF.

The chain links TRBV6-1 to TRBJ2-7; D not certain. V lost 6 bases and J lost 3, with 15 bases in between. Germline CDR1 is MNHNS and CDR2 is SASEGT. The CDR3 runs to 14 residues. The CDR3 DNA reads as TGTGCCAGCAGACCACGGCGGAACCTCTACGAGCAGTACTTC. Protein: CASRPRRNLYEQYF.